This T cell receptor beta chain was recovered during a study of blood T cell repertoires in COVID-19. Germline V gene data show CDR1 as SEHNR and CDR2 as FQNEAQ (reference sequence). Trimming took 5 bases from V and 6 from J, leaving 13 bases between them. The CDR3 has 14 amino acids. Patients in Seattle were enrolled during active infection, then followed longitudinally. The assay was immunoSEQ multiplex PCR, and TCRdb's table has in-frame clones only and misses some. The sample lists approximately 120,000 clones, around 85% occurring once. Sequencing was carried out using peripheral blood. The source of this sequence is a woman of 80 years or more with COVID-19, enrolled during active disease. The rearrangement uses TRBV7-9 and TRBJ2-2; tentative D call: TRBD1 (6 bases). CDR3 region: CASSVWTVSGELFF. The CDR3 nucleotides are TGTGCCAGCAGCGTATGGACAGTGTCCGGGGAGCTGTTTTTT. Supplemented by reference TRBV7-9 and TRBJ2-2, the full variable domain reads DTGVSQNPRHKITKRGQNVTFRCDPISEHNRLYWYRQTLGQGPEFLTYFQNEAQLEKSRLLSDRFSAERPKGSFSTLEIQRTEQGDSAMYLCASSVWTVSGELFFGEGSRLTVL.